A selection of T cell receptor beta chains follows, all from one sample in a study of blood T cell repertoires in COVID-19. TCRdb's copy holds only in-frame clones and misses some; the assay was immunoSEQ multiplex PCR. The sample shows 100,000 or so clones, roughly four fifths of them seen only once. Material for sequencing was peripheral blood. Every receptor here comes from a man in his 70s with active or convalescent COVID-19. Each CDR3 is given with its conserved first and last residue. A D gene is named only where the DNA matches it firmly. The size field is filled for only some rows; it gives once, few, many or a size class.

DNA: TGCGCCAGCAGCGTTGTGGGGGGTTGGGCAGATACGCAGTATTTT
CDR3: CASSVVGGWADTQYF
J: TRBJ2-3
V: TRBV5-1
D: .
size: .

DNA: TGCGCCAGCAGCTCTAGGGGGCCTTCCTACGAGCAGTACTTC
CDR3: CASSSRGPSYEQYF
J: TRBJ2-7
V: TRBV5-1
D: TRBD1
size: .

DNA: TGCGCCAGCAGTGATCGGGGGTGGGAGACCCAGTACTTC
CDR3: CASSDRGWETQYF
J: TRBJ2-5
V: TRBV10-1
D: .
size: .

DNA: TGTGCCAGCATTGCGACCGGCGGCACTGAAGCTTTCTTT
CDR3: CASIATGGTEAFF
J: TRBJ1-1
V: TRBV12-3/TRBV12-4
D: .
size: .

DNA: TGTGCCAGCAGCGTAGCTCCAGGGACTAGCGGGGGGCCTCAAGAGACCCAGTACTTC
CDR3: CASSVAPGTSGGPQETQYF
J: TRBJ2-5
V: TRBV9
D: TRBD2
size: .

DNA: TGTGCCAGCCGAAGGACAGCGTTATACAATGAGCAGTTCTTC
CDR3: CASRRTALYNEQFF
J: TRBJ2-1
V: TRBV28
D: .
size: once

DNA: TGTGCCAGCAGCTTGCAGGGGAGCATGAACACTGAAGCTTTCTTT
CDR3: CASSLQGSMNTEAFF
J: TRBJ1-1
V: TRBV7-2
D: .
size: .

DNA: TGTGCCAGCAGCTTGAGTATCAGGGGGGCCACTGAAGCTTTCTTT
CDR3: CASSLSIRGATEAFF
J: TRBJ1-1
V: TRBV11-2
D: TRBD1
size: .

DNA: TGTGCCAGCAGCGTAGAAGGACAGGGCTGGTCACCCCTCCACTTT
CDR3: CASSVEGQGWSPLHF
J: TRBJ1-6
V: TRBV9
D: TRBD1
size: .

DNA: TGCGCCAGCAGCTTGGAGTTGGGCGGGGTCTTGGACGAGCAGTACTTC
CDR3: CASSLELGGVLDEQYF
J: TRBJ2-7
V: TRBV5-1
D: .
size: .

DNA: TGTGCCAGCAGTTTGGGGCCCAACTATGGCTACACCTTC
CDR3: CASSLGPNYGYTF
J: TRBJ1-2
V: TRBV27
D: .
size: .

DNA: TGCGCCAGCAGCTTGGGCGGGGGGCGTCGAAGCTCCTACAATGAGCAGTTCTTC
CDR3: CASSLGGGRRSSYNEQFF
J: TRBJ2-1
V: TRBV5-1
D: TRBD2
size: .

DNA: TGCGCCAGCAGCTTGGAGGGGTACACCATATATTTT
CDR3: CASSLEGYTIYF
J: TRBJ1-3
V: TRBV5-1
D: .
size: .